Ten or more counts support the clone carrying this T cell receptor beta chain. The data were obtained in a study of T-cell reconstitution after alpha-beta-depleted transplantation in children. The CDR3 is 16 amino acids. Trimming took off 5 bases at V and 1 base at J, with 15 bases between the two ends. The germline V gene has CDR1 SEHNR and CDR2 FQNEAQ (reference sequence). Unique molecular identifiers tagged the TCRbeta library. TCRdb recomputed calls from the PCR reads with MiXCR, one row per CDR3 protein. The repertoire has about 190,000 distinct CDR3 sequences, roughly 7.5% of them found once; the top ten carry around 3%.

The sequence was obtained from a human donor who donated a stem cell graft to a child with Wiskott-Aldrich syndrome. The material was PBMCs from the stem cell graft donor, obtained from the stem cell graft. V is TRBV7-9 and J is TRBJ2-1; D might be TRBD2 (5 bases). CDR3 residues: CASSPLGISSYNEQFF. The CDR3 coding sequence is TGTGCCAGCAGCCCCCTCGGGATTTCGTCCTACAATGAGCAGTTCTTC.